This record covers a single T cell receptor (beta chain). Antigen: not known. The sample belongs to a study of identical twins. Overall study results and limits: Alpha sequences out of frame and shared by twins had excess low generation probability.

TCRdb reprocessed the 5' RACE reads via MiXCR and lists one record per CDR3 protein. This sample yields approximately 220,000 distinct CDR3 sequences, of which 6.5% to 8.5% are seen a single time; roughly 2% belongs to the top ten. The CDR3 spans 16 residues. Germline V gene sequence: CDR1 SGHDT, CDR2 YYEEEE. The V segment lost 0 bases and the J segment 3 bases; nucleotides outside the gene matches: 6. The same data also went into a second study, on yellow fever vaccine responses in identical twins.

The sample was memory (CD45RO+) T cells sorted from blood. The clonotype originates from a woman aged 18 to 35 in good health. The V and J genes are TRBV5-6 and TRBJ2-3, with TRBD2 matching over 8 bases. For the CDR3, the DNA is TGTGCCAGCAGCTTGGTTCGGGGGGGCGGAACAGATACGCAGTATTTT. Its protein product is CASSLVRGGGTDTQYF.